These T cell receptor beta chains were read from a single sample in a study of HIV-infected patients and healthy controls. TCRdb independently ran MiXCR on the 5' RACE reads; one entry per CDR3 protein. The sample contains some 19,000 distinct CDR3 sequences, around 9.3% of which appear only once. The specimen sequenced was blood. These receptor sequences come from an adult in good health. CDR3s include the opening cysteine and the closing phenylalanine or tryptophan. The order of the fields is J gene, V gene, CDR3 protein.

J: TRBJ1-1; V: TRBV24-1; CDR3: CATSDGEYNTEAFF
J: TRBJ1-5; V: TRBV3-1; CDR3: CASSQDPSGLPQHF
J: TRBJ2-7; V: TRBV28; CDR3: CASSFSTGQYF
J: TRBJ2-5; V: TRBV7-9; CDR3: CASSYNVQETQYF
J: TRBJ2-3; V: TRBV12-3/TRBV12-4; CDR3: CASERENTDTQYF
J: TRBJ2-2; V: TRBV6-5; CDR3: CASRPLGATGELFF
J: TRBJ1-3; V: TRBV20-1; CDR3: CSLLLAGNTIYF
J: TRBJ2-4; V: TRBV5-1; CDR3: CASSTTGVEDIQYF
J: TRBJ2-3; V: TRBV7-2; CDR3: CASSPRLAGGTTDTQYF
J: TRBJ1-1; V: TRBV29-1; CDR3: CSAGDSLNTEAFF
J: TRBJ1-5; V: TRBV5-1; CDR3: CASSRDGGSNQPQHF
J: TRBJ1-2; V: TRBV5-5; CDR3: CASSLPGRAGYGYTF
J: TRBJ1-2; V: TRBV7-9; CDR3: CASSLARQGMRGYTF
J: TRBJ2-3; V: TRBV14; CDR3: CASSSYFGLAEDTQYF
J: TRBJ1-2; V: TRBV7-3; CDR3: CASSLNGGTGYTF
J: TRBJ1-1; V: TRBV12-3/TRBV12-4; CDR3: CASRRGWDTEAFF
J: TRBJ1-3; V: TRBV20-1; CDR3: CSARGPPGNTIYF
J: TRBJ1-2; V: TRBV27; CDR3: CASRETVYDGYTF
J: TRBJ1-2; V: TRBV19; CDR3: CASKMDPANGYTF
J: TRBJ2-5; V: TRBV29-1; CDR3: CSVRHPFALQETQYF
J: TRBJ2-2; V: TRBV11-1; CDR3: CASRFQSGKWSGELFF
J: TRBJ2-5; V: TRBV25-1; CDR3: CASSEQGGQETQYF
J: TRBJ2-1; V: TRBV7-2; CDR3: CASSWRLAGSYNEQFF
J: TRBJ1-1; V: TRBV19; CDR3: CASSGAEAFF
J: TRBJ2-3; V: TRBV20-1; CDR3: CSASSLAGSTDTQYF
J: TRBJ2-1; V: TRBV9; CDR3: CASSRTGGSYNEQFF
J: TRBJ1-1; V: TRBV5-1; CDR3: CASSFGGGGSTNTEAFF
J: TRBJ2-1; V: TRBV7-9; CDR3: CASSSEFSYNEQFF
J: TRBJ2-1; V: TRBV5-5; CDR3: CASSLGAGSYNEQFF